This T cell receptor (beta chain) was captured in a study of cytomegalovirus exposure and HLA in healthy donors. CDR1 is GTSNPN, CDR2 SVGIG, per germline (reference sequence). The CDR3 consists of 15 residues. V gave up 3 bases and J gave up 3 bases, with 18 bases separating them. TCRdb keeps only in-frame clones here, not all; method: immunoSEQ multiplex PCR. The sample holds a few hundred thousand clones, roughly 90% seen once. Specimen: PBMCs. This receptor was taken from a woman between 18 and 29 years old in good health and CMV-seronegative. This chain links TRBV30 with TRBJ2-7; the D gene is possibly TRBD2 (5 bases). The CDR3 region has the DNA TGTGCCTGGAGGTTGGGTCTAGCTTACCACTACGAGCAGTACTTC. It translates to CAWRLGLAYHYEQYF.